This entry describes one TCR beta chain. This entry belongs to a study of radiotherapy plus CTLA-4 blockade in lung cancer. The protocol was immunoSEQ multiplex PCR, while the TCRdb copy is restricted to in-frame clones and leaves out a portion. The table includes approximately 80,000 clones, 74% detected once. The CDR3 contains 14 residues. V dropped 3 bases and J dropped 4; count of bases not matched to a gene: 4. Per germline, CDR1 SGDLS and CDR2 YYNGEE. Sequenced material: peripheral blood, taken from a patient treated with radiotherapy plus ipilimumab. The sequence was collected from a human donor with non-small cell lung cancer whose response to radiotherapy plus ipilimumab could not be evaluated. This sequence joins TRBV9 and TRBJ1-1, with 9 bases aligning to TRBD1. The chain's CDR3 is CASSADRGTTEAFF. CDR3 nucleotides: TGTGCCAGCAGCGCCGACAGGGGGACCACTGAAGCTTTCTTT. The full variable domain, rest sourced from reference TRBV9 and TRBJ1-1, is DSGVTQTPKHLITATGQRVTLRCSPRSGDLSVYWYQQSLDQGLQFLIQYYNGEERAKGNILERFSAQQFPDLHSELNLSSLELGDSALYFCASSADRGTTEAFFGQGTRLTVV.